These 7 T cell receptor beta chains share one sample of origin, sequenced in a study of T cell responses to AZD1222 COVID-19 vaccine. Assay used: immunoSEQ multiplex PCR; TCRdb lists only in-frame clones, some missing. The sample records some 130,000 clones, approximately 80% being singletons. This specimen was peripheral blood, taken on day 0 of AZD1222 vaccination. These TCRs come from an adult in good health.

CDR3: CASTQNTEAFF. The CDR3 nucleotides read TGTGCCAGCACGCAGAACACTGAAGCTTTCTTT. The V and J genes are TRBV28 and TRBJ1-1; D is ambiguous. The V end was cut by 7 bases, the J end by 1 base, with 4 bases between. Per the germline V gene, CDR1 is MDHEN and CDR2 is SYDVKM. The CDR3 is 11 residues long.

The chain couples TRBV11-2 to TRBJ1-2; D not certain. The CDR3 is 14 residues long. CDR1 and CDR2 from the germline V gene are SGHAT and FQNNGV. The V end lost 5 bases, the J end lost 3 bases, and 13 bases lay between the germline ends. As DNA, the CDR3 is TGTGCCAGCAGCCAAAACGCAGGTGACTATGGCTACACCTTC. Translated, it gives CASSQNAGDYGYTF.

The V gene is TRBV15, the J gene TRBJ1-4, with TRBD1 matching 7 bases. CDR3 length equals 14 residues. J lost 5 bases, V lost 3 bases, and 3 bases had no gene match. Per germline, CDR1 LNHNV and CDR2 YYDKDF (reference sequence). The CDR3 DNA follows: TGTGCCACCAGCAGGGGGACAGAAAATGAAAAACTGTTTTTT. Encoded protein: CATSRGTENEKLFF.

The rearrangement joins TRBV25-1 to TRBJ1-1, with D unclear. Per the germline V gene, CDR1 is MGHDK and CDR2 is SYGVNS. This CDR3 is 13 amino acids long. Trimming took off 2 bases at V and 4 bases at J, with 8 bases between the two ends. The CDR3 DNA follows: TGTGCCAGCAGTGAAAGAGGGAGCACTGAAGCTTTCTTT. Protein product: CASSERGSTEAFF.

The rearrangement joins TRBV28 to TRBJ1-5; D unclear. The CDR3 sequence is 15 residues long. V shed 8 bases and J shed 3 bases, with 17 bases lying between them. The germline CDR1 and CDR2 sequences are MDHEN and SYDVKM. CDR3 loop: CASLPVTEYNQPQHF. The CDR3 DNA reads as TGTGCCAGCTTACCGGTGACGGAATACAATCAGCCCCAGCATTTT.

V gene TRBV11-3 combines with J gene TRBJ2-7; 9 positions agree with TRBD2. Germline CDR1 SGHNT, CDR2 YENEEA. Trimming cost V 0 bases and J 2 bases; bases outside gene matches: 5. There are 16 residues in the CDR3. The CDR3 bases are TGTGCCAGCAGCTTAGATCACGGCGGGGGGGCCTACGAGCAGTACTTC. Protein sequence: CASSLDHGGGAYEQYF. Based on the CDR3 plus reference TRBV11-3 and TRBJ2-7, the full variable domain is EAGVVQSPRYKIIEKKQPVAFWCNPISGHNTLYWYLQNLGQGPELLIRYENEEAVDDSQLPKDRFSAERLKGVDSTLKIQPAELGDSAVYLCASSLDHGGGAYEQYFGPGTRLTVT.

V is TRBV2 and J is TRBJ2-3; D is unresolved. V was cut by 7 bases and J by 4 bases, with 9 bases left in between. This CDR3 contains 12 residues. Per the germline V gene, CDR1 is SNHLY and CDR2 is FYNNEI. CDR3 nucleotide sequence: TGTGCCAGCACCGTTGGGGCAGATACGCAGTATTTT. It translates to CASTVGADTQYF.